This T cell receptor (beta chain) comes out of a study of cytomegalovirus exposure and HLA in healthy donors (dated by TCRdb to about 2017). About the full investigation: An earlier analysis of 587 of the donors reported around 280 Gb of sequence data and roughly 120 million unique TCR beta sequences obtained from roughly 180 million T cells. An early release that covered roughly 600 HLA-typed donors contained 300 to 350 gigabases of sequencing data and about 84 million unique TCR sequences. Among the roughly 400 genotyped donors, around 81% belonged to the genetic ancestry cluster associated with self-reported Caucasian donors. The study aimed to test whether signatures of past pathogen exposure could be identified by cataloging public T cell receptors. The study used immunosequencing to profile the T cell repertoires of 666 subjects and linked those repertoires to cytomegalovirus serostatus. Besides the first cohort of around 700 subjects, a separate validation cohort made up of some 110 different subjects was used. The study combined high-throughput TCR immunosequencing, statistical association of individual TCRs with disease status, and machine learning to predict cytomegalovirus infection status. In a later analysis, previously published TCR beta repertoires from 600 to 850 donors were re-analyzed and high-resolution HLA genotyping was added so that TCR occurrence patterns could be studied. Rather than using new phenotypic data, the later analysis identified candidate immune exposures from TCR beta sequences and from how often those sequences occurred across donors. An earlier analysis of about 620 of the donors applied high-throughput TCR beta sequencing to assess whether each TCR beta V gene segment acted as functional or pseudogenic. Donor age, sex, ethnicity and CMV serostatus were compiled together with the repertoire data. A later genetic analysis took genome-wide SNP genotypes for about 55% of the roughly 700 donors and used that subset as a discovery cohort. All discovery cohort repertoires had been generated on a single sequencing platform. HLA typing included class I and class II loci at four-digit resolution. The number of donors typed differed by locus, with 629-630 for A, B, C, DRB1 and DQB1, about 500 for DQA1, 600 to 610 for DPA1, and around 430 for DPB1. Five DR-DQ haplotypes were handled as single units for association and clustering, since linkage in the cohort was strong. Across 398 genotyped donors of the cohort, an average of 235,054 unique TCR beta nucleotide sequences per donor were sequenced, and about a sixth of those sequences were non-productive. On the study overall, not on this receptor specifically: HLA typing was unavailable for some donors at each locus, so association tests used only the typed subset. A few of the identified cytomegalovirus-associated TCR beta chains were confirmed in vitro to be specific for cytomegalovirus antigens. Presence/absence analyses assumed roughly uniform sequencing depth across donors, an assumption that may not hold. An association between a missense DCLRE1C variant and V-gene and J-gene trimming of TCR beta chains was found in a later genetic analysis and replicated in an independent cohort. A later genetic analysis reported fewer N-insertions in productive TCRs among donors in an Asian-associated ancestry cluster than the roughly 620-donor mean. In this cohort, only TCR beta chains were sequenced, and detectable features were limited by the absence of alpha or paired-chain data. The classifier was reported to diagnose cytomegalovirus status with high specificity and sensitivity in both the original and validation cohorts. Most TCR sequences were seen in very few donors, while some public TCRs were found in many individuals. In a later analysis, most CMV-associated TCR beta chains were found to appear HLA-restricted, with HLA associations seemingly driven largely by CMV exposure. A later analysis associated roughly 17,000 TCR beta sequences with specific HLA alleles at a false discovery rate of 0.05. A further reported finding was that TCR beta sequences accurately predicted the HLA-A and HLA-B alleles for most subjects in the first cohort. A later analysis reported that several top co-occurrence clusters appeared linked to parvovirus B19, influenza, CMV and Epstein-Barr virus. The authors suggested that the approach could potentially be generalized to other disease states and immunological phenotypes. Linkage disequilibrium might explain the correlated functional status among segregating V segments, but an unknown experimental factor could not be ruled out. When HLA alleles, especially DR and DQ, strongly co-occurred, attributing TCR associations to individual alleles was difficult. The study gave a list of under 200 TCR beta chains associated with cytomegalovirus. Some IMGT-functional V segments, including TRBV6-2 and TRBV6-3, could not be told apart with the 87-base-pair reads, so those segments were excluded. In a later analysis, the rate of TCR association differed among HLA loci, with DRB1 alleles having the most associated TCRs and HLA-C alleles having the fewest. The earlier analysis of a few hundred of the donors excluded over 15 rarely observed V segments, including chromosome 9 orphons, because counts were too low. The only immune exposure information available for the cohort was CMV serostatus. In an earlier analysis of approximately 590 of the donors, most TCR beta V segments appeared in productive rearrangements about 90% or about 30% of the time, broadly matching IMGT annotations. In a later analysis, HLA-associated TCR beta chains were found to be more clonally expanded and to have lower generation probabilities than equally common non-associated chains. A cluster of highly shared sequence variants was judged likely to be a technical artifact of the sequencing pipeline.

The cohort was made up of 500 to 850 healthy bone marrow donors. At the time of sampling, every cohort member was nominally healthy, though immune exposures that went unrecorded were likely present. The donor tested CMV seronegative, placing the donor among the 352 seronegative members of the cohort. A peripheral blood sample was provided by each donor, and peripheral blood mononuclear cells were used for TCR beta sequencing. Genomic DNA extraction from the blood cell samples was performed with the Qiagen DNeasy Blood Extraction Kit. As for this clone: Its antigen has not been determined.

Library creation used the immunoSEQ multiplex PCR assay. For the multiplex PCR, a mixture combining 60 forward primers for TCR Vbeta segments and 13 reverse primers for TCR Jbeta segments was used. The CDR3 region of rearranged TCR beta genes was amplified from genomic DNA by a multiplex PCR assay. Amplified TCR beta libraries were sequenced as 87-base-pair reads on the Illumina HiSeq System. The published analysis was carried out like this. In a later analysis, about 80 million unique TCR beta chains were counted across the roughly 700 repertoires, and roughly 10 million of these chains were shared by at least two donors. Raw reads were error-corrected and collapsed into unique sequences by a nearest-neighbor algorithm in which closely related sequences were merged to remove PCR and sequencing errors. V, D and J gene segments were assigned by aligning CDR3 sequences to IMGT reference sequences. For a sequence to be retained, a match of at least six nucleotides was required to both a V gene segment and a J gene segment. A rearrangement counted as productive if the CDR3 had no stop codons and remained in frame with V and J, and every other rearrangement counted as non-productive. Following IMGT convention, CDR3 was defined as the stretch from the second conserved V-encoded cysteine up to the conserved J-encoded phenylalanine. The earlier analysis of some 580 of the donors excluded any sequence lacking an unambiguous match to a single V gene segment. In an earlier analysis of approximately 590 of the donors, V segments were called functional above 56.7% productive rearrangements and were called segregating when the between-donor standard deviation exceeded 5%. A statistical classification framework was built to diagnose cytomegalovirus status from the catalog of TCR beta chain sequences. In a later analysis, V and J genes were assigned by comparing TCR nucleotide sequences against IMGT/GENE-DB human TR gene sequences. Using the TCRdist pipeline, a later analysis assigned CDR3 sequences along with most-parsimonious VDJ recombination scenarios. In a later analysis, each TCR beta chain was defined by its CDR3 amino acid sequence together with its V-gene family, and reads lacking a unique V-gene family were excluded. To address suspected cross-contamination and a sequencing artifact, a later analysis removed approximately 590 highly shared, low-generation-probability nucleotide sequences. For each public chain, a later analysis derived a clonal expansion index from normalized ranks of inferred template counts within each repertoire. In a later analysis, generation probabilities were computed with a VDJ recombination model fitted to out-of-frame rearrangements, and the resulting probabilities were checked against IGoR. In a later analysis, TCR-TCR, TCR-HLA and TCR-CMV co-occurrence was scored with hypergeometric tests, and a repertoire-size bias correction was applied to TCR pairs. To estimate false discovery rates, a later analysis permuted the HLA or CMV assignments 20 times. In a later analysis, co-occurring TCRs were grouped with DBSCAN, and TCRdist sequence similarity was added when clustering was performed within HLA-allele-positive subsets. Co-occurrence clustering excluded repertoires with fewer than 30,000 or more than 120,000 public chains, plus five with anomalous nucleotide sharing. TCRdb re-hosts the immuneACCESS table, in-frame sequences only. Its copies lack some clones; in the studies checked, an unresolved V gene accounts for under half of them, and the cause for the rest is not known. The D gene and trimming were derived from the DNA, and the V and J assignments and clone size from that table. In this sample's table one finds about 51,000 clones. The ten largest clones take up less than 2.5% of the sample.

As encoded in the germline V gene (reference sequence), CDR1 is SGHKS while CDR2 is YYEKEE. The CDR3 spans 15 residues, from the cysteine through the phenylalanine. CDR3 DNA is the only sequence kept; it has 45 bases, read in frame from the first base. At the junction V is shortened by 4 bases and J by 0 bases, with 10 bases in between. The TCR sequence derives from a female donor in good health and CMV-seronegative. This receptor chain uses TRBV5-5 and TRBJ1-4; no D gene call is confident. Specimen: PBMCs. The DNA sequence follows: TGTGCCAGCAGCCACGACGGGACAACTAATGAAAAACTGTTTTTT. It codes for CASSHDGTTNEKLFF.